One sample yielded the 27 T cell receptor beta chains listed below, sequenced in a study of cytomegalovirus exposure and HLA in healthy donors. Some clones are missing from TCRdb's copy, which holds only in-frame ones; the method was immunoSEQ multiplex PCR. The sample lists about 250,000 clones, roughly 87% seen once, with about 11% in the top ten. The sample consisted of PBMCs. Receptors were obtained from a man between 18 and 29 years old in good health and CMV-seropositive.

The V gene is TRBV7-9, the J gene TRBJ1-4; D gene unclear. The CDR3 extends over 14 amino acids. The germline V and J ends were trimmed by 9 bases and 1 base, with 12 bases remaining between them. Germline-derived CDR1 and CDR2 are SEHNR and FQNEAQ (reference sequence). Written as DNA, the CDR3 is TGTGCCAGTTCTACCGGGGAAACTAATGAAAAACTGTTTTTT. Translating it yields CASSTGETNEKLFF.

This clone was recorded once. CDR3 bases: TGCGCCAGCGGACATGACAGGGGGGAGTCGGGTGAAAAACTGTTTTTT. It yields the protein CASGHDRGESGEKLFF. The chain recombines TRBV4-3 with TRBJ1-4; 9 positions agree with TRBD1. The CDR3 is made up of 16 amino acids. CDR1 and CDR2 from the germline V gene are LGHNA and YSLEER. The J segment lost 7 bases and the V segment lost 8 bases, leaving 14 bases of the junction unmatched.

V gene TRBV2 combines with J gene TRBJ1-1, with a weak D call TRBD1 (5 bases). The CDR3 runs 15 residues. V was clipped by 6 bases and J by 5 bases, with 19 bases between them. CDR1 is SNHLY, CDR2 FYNNEI, per germline. The CDR3 region has the DNA TGTGCCAGCAGGGAGACGGGGGGGTTTATAACTGAAGCTTTCTTT. Translated: CASRETGGFITEAFF.

The chain recombines TRBV5-1 with TRBJ2-5, with D possibly TRBD2 on 5 matching bases. Trimming cost V 4 bases and J 3 bases, with 7 bases left between them. From germline, CDR1 is SGHRS and CDR2 YFSETQ. This CDR3 is 12 amino acids long. The CDR3 protein is CASSRGEETQYF. CDR3 coding DNA: TGCGCCAGCAGCCGGGGTGAAGAGACCCAGTACTTC.

The CDR3 spells CASSQGLSLYNEQFF. The CDR3 bases are TGCGCCAGCAGCCAAGGCCTTAGCCTATACAATGAGCAGTTCTTC. The rearrangement uses TRBV4-3 and TRBJ2-1, with D uncertain. The CDR3 is 15 residues long. V lost 1 base to trimming and J lost 4 bases, with 11 bases between them. CDR1 and CDR2 (germline): LGHNA, YSLEER.

The chain carries TRBV5-4 and TRBJ1-2, with D unclear. The CDR3 has 15 amino acids. CDR1 SGHNT and CDR2 YYREEE come from the germline V gene (reference sequence). Trimming left V 4 bases short and J 0 bases short, with 13 bases between. The chain's CDR3 is CASSPVEATNYGYTF. The CDR3 DNA reads TGTGCCAGCAGCCCCGTCGAGGCTACTAACTATGGCTACACCTTC. Based on the CDR3 plus reference TRBV5-4 and TRBJ1-2, the full variable domain is ETGVTQSPTHLIKTRGQQVTLRCSSQSGHNTVSWYQQALGQGPQFIFQYYREEENGRGNFPPRFSGLQFPNYSSELNVNALELDDSALYLCASSPVEATNYGYTFGSGTRLTVV.

This chain connects TRBV27 to TRBJ1-1; D perhaps matches TRBD1 (5 bases). V lost 3 bases to trimming and J lost 1 base, with 12 bases between them. The CDR3 runs 15 residues. The germline V gene has CDR1 MNHEY and CDR2 SMNVEV (reference sequence). The DNA of the CDR3 is TGTGCCAGCAGTTTTGGGACTACCGGGAACACTGAAGCTTTCTTT. It specifies CASSFGTTGNTEAFF.

V gene TRBV23-1 combines with J gene TRBJ2-5, with D tentatively TRBD2 (6 bases). TRBV23-1 is labeled an ORF, and its function is uncertain. V was pared by 7 bases and J by 0 bases, with 18 bases between. This CDR3 spans 16 amino acids. CDR3 in amino acids: CASNGTSDPYQETQYF. The CDR3, as DNA: TGCGCCAGCAACGGGACTTCCGACCCGTACCAAGAGACCCAGTACTTC.

This clone came up once. This chain links TRBV6-1 with TRBJ2-7, with TRBD2 matching 11 bases. V shed 0 bases and J 4 bases; nucleotides not matched to a gene: 5. The germline V gene encodes CDR1 MNHNS and CDR2 SASEGT. The CDR3 length is 16 residues. CDR3: CASSEASGTSGYEQYF. The CDR3 nucleotides read TGTGCCAGCAGTGAAGCATCAGGGACTAGCGGATACGAGCAGTACTTC.

This sequence joins TRBV6-1 and TRBJ2-1; D unclear. This CDR3 comprises 12 residues. Germline loops: CDR1 MNHNS, CDR2 SASEGT. V lost 7 bases and J 1 base, leaving 5 bases between the germline ends. CDR3 in amino acids: CASTTSYNEQFF. The CDR3, as DNA: TGTGCCAGCACCACATCCTACAATGAGCAGTTCTTC.

V and J are TRBV20-1 and TRBJ1-2; 8 nucleotides agree with TRBD1. This CDR3 is built from 10 residues. Germline loops: CDR1 DFQATT, CDR2 SNEGSKA (reference sequence). The J segment lost 7 bases and the V segment lost 5 bases, leaving 0 bases of the junction unmatched. CDR3 region: CSAGQGGYTF. The CDR3 bases are TGCAGTGCTGGACAGGGTGGCTACACCTTC.

A remark on this clone: An end of the junction does not agree with germline; a read error may underlie this. J is TRBJ2-1 and V is TRBV10-1; 11 nucleotides line up with TRBD2. The CDR3 runs 12 residues. Per the germline V gene, CDR1 is WNHNN and CDR2 is SYGVQD (reference sequence). DNA of the CDR3: TGCGCCAGCAGTGGTGCTAGCGGGAGGCTGGTCTTC. Its protein product is CASSGASGRLVF.

The rearrangement joins TRBV5-6 to TRBJ2-1; TRBD2 matches at 11 bases. Unmatched junction bases numbered 6, after V lost 0 bases and J lost 4 bases. CDR1 SGHDT and CDR2 YYEEEE come from the germline V gene. The CDR3 extends over 17 amino acids. The CDR3 region has the DNA TGTGCCAGCAGCTTGGCCGGGGGACTAGCGGAATACAATGAGCAGTTCTTC. Protein: CASSLAGGLAEYNEQFF.

The chain has TRBV5-1 and TRBJ1-2; D is undetermined. The germline CDR1 and CDR2 sequences are SGHRS and YFSETQ. The CDR3 runs 14 residues. The germline V and J ends were trimmed by 0 bases and 4 bases, with 10 bases remaining between them. CDR3 nucleotides: TGCGCCAGCAGCTTGGCACCCGGCGGCTATGGCTACACCTTC. Its translation: CASSLAPGGYGYTF.

The gene calls are TRBV4-1 and TRBJ1-5; unclear D gene. The CDR3 has 15 amino acids. V was shortened by 4 bases and J by 5 bases, with 15 bases between the two germline ends. Germline CDR1 reads MGHRA; CDR2 reads YSYEKL. The CDR3 DNA reads TGCGCCAGCAGCCCAGCCACACGGCCTGATCAGCCCCAGCATTTT. Translation gives CASSPATRPDQPQHF.

The V gene is TRBV5-4, the J gene TRBJ1-2; D remains unclear. This CDR3 comprises 15 residues. Germline assignment: CDR1 SGHNT and CDR2 YYREEE (reference sequence). Trimming took off 0 bases at V and 0 bases at J, with 9 bases between the two ends. CDR3 amino acids: CASSLADAANYGYTF. In DNA, the CDR3 is TGTGCCAGCAGCTTGGCGGACGCAGCTAACTATGGCTACACCTTC.

The rearrangement joins TRBV14 to TRBJ2-2; maybe TRBD1 (6 bases). The CDR3 is 15 residues long. V lost 4 bases and J 3 bases, leaving 12 bases between the germline ends. Germline lookup yields CDR1 SGHDN and CDR2 FVKESK. The chain's CDR3 is CASSPGTHYTGELFF. CDR3 coding DNA: TGTGCCAGCAGCCCAGGGACACATTACACCGGGGAGCTGTTTTTT.

The DNA of the CDR3 is TGTGCCACCGGGGGGCAGGGAGACGCGAAACTGTTTTTT. This sequence encodes CATGGQGDAKLFF. V and J are TRBV10-3 and TRBJ1-4; TRBD1 might be the D (6 bases). The CDR3 spans 13 residues. The germline V gene has CDR1 ENHRY and CDR2 SYGVKD. V was cut by 10 bases and J by 11 bases, with 20 bases left in between.

The gene calls are TRBV7-3 and TRBJ2-1, with D hard to call. V was clipped by 1 base and J by 6 bases, with 7 bases between them. CDR1 is SGHTA and CDR2 is FQGTGA in the germline V gene. The CDR3 spans 13 residues. In DNA form, the CDR3 reads TGTGCCAGCAGCTTAATGATCGGCAATGAGCAGTTCTTC. It encodes CASSLMIGNEQFF.

The V and J genes are TRBV5-1 and TRBJ1-4; unclear D gene. Trimming pared 0 bases from V and 5 bases from J, leaving 8 bases between. In germline, CDR1 is SGHRS, CDR2 YFSETQ. This CDR3 has 14 residues. In nucleotides, the CDR3 is TGCGCCAGCAGCTTGGATCCCTTAAATGAAAAACTGTTTTTT. Amino acids: CASSLDPLNEKLFF. Full variable domain (remainder filled in from reference TRBV5-1 and TRBJ1-4): KAGVTQTPRYLIKTRGQQVTLSCSPISGHRSVSWYQQTPGQGLQFLFEYFSETQRNKGNFPGRFSGRQFSNSRSEMNVSTLELGDSALYLCASSLDPLNEKLFFGSGTQLSVL.

This chain connects TRBV7-9 to TRBJ2-7; 9 positions match TRBD1. Germline CDR1 SEHNR, CDR2 FQNEAQ (reference sequence). Trimming removed 5 bases from V and 2 bases from J; junction bases left unmatched: 10. The CDR3 is 16 amino acids. CDR3 amino acids: CASSPPLGTGTYEQYF. CDR3 DNA: TGTGCCAGCAGCCCCCCGTTGGGGACAGGGACCTACGAGCAGTACTTC.

This sequence joins TRBV5-4 and TRBJ2-7, with D maybe TRBD2 (6 bases). The CDR3 spans 13 residues. The germline CDR1 and CDR2 sequences are SGHNT and YYREEE (reference sequence). Between the trimmed V and J ends, which lost 5 bases and 0 bases, there was a span of 9 bases. CDR3 DNA sequence: TGTGCCAGCAGTTGGCGGGACTCCTACGAGCAGTACTTC. This encodes CASSWRDSYEQYF.

The rearrangement joins TRBV27 to TRBJ2-7; the match to TRBD1 covers 9 bases. In germline, CDR1 is MNHEY, CDR2 SMNVEV (reference sequence). The CDR3 is 13 amino acids. Trimming cost V 4 bases and J 7 bases; bases outside gene matches: 5. For the CDR3, the DNA is TGTGCCAGCAGTTCGGGACAGGGCGGGGAGCAGTACTTC. Translation gives CASSSGQGGEQYF.

The chain is built from TRBV7-9 and TRBJ1-4, with a tentative D call TRBD1 (6 bases). The V gene's germline CDR1 is SEHNR and CDR2 FQNEAQ (reference sequence). Trimming shortened V by 6 bases and J by 7 bases, and 9 bases separated the two germline ends. This CDR3 contains 12 residues. The DNA of the CDR3 is TGTGCCAGCAGAGGGGGAGTTGAAAAACTGTTTTTT. Amino acids: CASRGGVEKLFF.

The chain combines TRBV27 with TRBJ1-1; possible D gene TRBD1, 5 bases. Trimming took off 5 bases at V and 5 bases at J, with 12 bases between the two ends. The germline V gene encodes CDR1 MNHEY and CDR2 SMNVEV (reference sequence). The CDR3 length is 13 residues. CDR3 region: CASSPSGGTEAFF. CDR3 DNA: TGTGCCAGCAGTCCCTCGGGGGGTACTGAAGCTTTCTTT.

The J gene is TRBJ2-1, the V gene TRBV10-3; D unclear. V was cut by 7 bases and J by 5 bases, with 6 bases left in between. This CDR3 comprises 11 residues. Per the germline V gene, CDR1 is ENHRY and CDR2 is SYGVKD. The CDR3 loop is CAIMADNEQFF. The CDR3 DNA follows: TGTGCCATCATGGCGGACAATGAGCAGTTCTTC.

The chain joins TRBV14 to TRBJ2-5, with D perhaps being TRBD1 or TRBD2 (5 bases each). The CDR3 totals 13 residues. Germline CDR1 and CDR2: SGHDN and FVKESK. V lost 3 bases and J 3 bases, leaving 8 bases between the germline ends. CDR3 protein: CASSHVGEETQYF. DNA of the CDR3: TGTGCCAGCAGCCACGTGGGGGAAGAGACCCAGTACTTC.